This T cell receptor beta chain was found in a study of post-analysis software for immune sequencing data. Unique molecular identifiers tagged the TCR beta cDNA libraries. T cells numbering about 0.85 to 11 million yielded some 520,000 cDNA molecules. TCRdb independently ran MiXCR on the PCR reads; one entry per CDR3 protein. This table holds 800,000 to 950,000 distinct CDR3 sequences, around 50% found once. Whole-study findings and limits: Strong co-clustering by F measure was evident for samples that had been prepared in the same batch. Significantly decreased normalized Chao1 diversity was recorded for multiple sclerosis patients relative to controls. Four or five TRBV segments were more frequent in patients than controls; TRBV5-6, TRBV5-1 and TRBV20-1 belonged to this group.

A remark on this clonotype: The antigen is unknown.

Between the trimmed V and J ends, which lost 6 bases and 8 bases, there was a span of 22 bases. CDR1 and CDR2 (germline): DFQATT, SNEGSKA (reference sequence). The CDR3 loop spans 15 amino acids. V is TRBV20-1 and J is TRBJ1-4; no clear D. This TCR came from a girl aged 5-17 years with multiple sclerosis. Source material: blood. The CDR3: CSARTHPGGKEKLFF. In DNA form, the CDR3 reads TGCAGTGCAAGGACGCATCCTGGAGGGAAGGAAAAACTGTTTTTT.